Listed here are 32 T cell receptor beta chains from one sample, sequenced in a study of OX40 agonist ivuxolimab in advanced cancers. Produced via immunoSEQ multiplex PCR; TCRdb's table is partial and in-frame only. The sample lists 48,000 or so clones, more than 85% occurring once. The starting material was CD4+ or CD8+ T cells sorted from blood, obtained in a trial of the OX40 agonist ivuxolimab. The receptor source for this set is an adult with an advanced solid tumor such as melanoma, head and neck, liver or kidney cancer.

The genes are TRBV2 and TRBJ2-7, with TRBD1 identical over 10 bases. Per the germline V gene, CDR1 is SNHLY and CDR2 is FYNNEI. V lost 7 bases, J lost 5 bases, and 11 bases stayed unmatched. This CDR3 is built from 15 residues. For the CDR3, the DNA is TGTGCCAGCACCCGACAGGGGGCATCTTCGAACGAGCAGTACTTC. This codes for CASTRQGASSNEQYF.

The chain combines TRBV6-5 with TRBJ1-1; D is uncertain. The V gene's germline CDR1 is MNHEY and CDR2 SVGAGI. The CDR3 is 15 residues long. The V end lost 6 bases, the J end lost 5 bases, and 19 bases lay between the germline ends. CDR3 loop: CASSRDRTARTEAFF. The DNA of the CDR3 is TGTGCCAGCAGCCGCGATCGGACGGCCCGGACTGAAGCTTTCTTT.

This sequence joins TRBV5-5 and TRBJ1-1; 8 nucleotides match TRBD1. Germline CDR1 reads SGHKS; CDR2 reads YYEKEE (reference sequence). The CDR3 is 15 residues long. J was trimmed by 0 bases and V by 4 bases; bases with no gene match: 5. The CDR3 spells CASSPDRALNTEAFF. CDR3 DNA: TGTGCCAGCAGCCCGGACAGGGCCCTGAACACTGAAGCTTTCTTT.

The chain combines TRBV18 with TRBJ1-5; weak D call: TRBD1 (6 bases). Germline V gives CDR1 KGHSH, CDR2 LQKENI. Trimming removed 1 base at V and 2 bases at J, with 15 bases between. The CDR3 contains 17 residues. The CDR3, as DNA: TGTGCCAGCTCACCACAGGCAGGGGTGGGGGGCAATCAGCCCCAGCATTTT. Its protein product is CASSPQAGVGGNQPQHF.

The J gene is TRBJ2-1, the V gene TRBV9, with 8 bases fitting TRBD2. Germline trimming cut 4 bases from V and 0 bases from J; bases unmatched to any gene: 3. The CDR3 extends over 15 amino acids. The germline V gene encodes CDR1 SGDLS and CDR2 YYNGEE. CDR3 sequence: CASSISGDSYNEQFF. The CDR3 nucleotides are TGTGCCAGCAGCATTAGCGGGGACTCCTACAATGAGCAGTTCTTC.

The sample holds a few counts of this clone. This chain joins TRBV13 and TRBJ2-7; 11 nucleotides agree with TRBD1. This CDR3 region has 15 residues. After removal of 7 bases from V and 7 bases from J, the junction contained 12 bases not matched to a gene. Germline-derived CDR1 and CDR2 are PRHDT and FYEKMQ (reference sequence). CDR3 coding DNA: TGTGCCAGCAAAATCAGTGGACAGGGGGCAGGAGAGCAGTACTTC. Amino acid sequence: CASKISGQGAGEQYF. The full variable domain, in which reference TRBV13 and TRBJ2-7 provide the parts outside the CDR3, is AAGVIQSPRHLIKEKRETATLKCYPIPRHDTVYWYQQGPGQDPQFLISFYEKMQSDKGSIPDRFSAQQFSDYHSELNMSSLELGDSALYFCASKISGQGAGEQYFGPGTRLTVT.

The CDR3 DNA is TGTGCCAGCAGTGACCGGGATCTTAGAAATCAGCCCCAGCATTTT. Translating it yields CASSDRDLRNQPQHF. This chain uses TRBV6-4 with TRBJ1-5, with D uncertain. The length of the CDR3 is 15 residues. Looked up from germline, CDR1 is MRHNA and CDR2 is SNTAGT. Trimming left V 2 bases short and J 4 bases short, with 12 bases between.

The J gene is TRBJ2-6, the V gene TRBV7-9; TRBD2 might be the D (6 bases). The CDR3 runs to 17 residues. The germline V and J ends were trimmed by 3 bases and 1 base, with 13 bases remaining between them. Germline CDR1 is SEHNR and CDR2 is FQNEAQ (reference sequence). DNA for the CDR3: TGTGCCAGCAGCTTGACTAGTCTGGGGTCTGGGGCCAACGTCCTGACTTTC. Protein sequence: CASSLTSLGSGANVLTF.

J is TRBJ1-2 and V is TRBV29-1, with TRBD1 identical over 8 bases. The trim removed 0 bases at V and 2 bases at J, leaving 2 bases unmatched. The CDR3 length is 14 residues. Germline CDR1 is SQVTM and CDR2 is ANQGSEA. The DNA of the CDR3 is TGCAGCGTTGAAGATCGGGACAGGAACTATGGCTACACCTTC. It yields the protein CSVEDRDRNYGYTF. Looking up the rest from reference TRBV29-1 and TRBJ1-2 gives the full variable domain: SAVISQKPSRDICQRGTSLTIQCQVDSQVTMMFWYRQQPGQSLTLIATANQGSEATYESGFVIDKFPISRPNLTFSTLTVSNMSPEDSSIYLCSVEDRDRNYGYTFGSGTRLTVV.

J is TRBJ1-4 and V is TRBV5-5, with 7 positions matching TRBD1. This CDR3 region has 14 residues. V shed 1 base and J 7 bases; nucleotides not matched to a gene: 4. CDR1 is SGHKS, CDR2 YYEKEE, per germline (reference sequence). For the CDR3, the DNA is TGTGCCAGCAGCTTGTCAGGGGGTGGTGAAAAACTGTTTTTT. As protein: CASSLSGGGEKLFF.

This clone occurred a few times. CDR3 nucleotides: TGTGCCAGCTCCCTAAGACGTCAGAACACCGGGGAGCTGTTTTTT. It is translated as CASSLRRQNTGELFF. The chain uses TRBV18 and TRBJ2-2; D gene unclear. Germline CDR1 reads KGHSH; CDR2 reads LQKENI. Trimming took 6 bases from V and 1 from J, leaving 12 bases between them. The CDR3 length is 15 residues.

This chain joins TRBV10-3 and TRBJ2-1, with 7 bases fitting TRBD2. With 9 bases clipped from V and 9 bases from J, the junction kept 14 bases outside the gene matches. This CDR3 contains 14 residues. Per germline, CDR1 ENHRY and CDR2 SYGVKD. This CDR3 reads CAMGGGPPVGEQFF. In DNA form, the CDR3 reads TGTGCCATGGGGGGGGGACCCCCGGTCGGTGAGCAGTTCTTC.

This chain joins TRBV6-1 and TRBJ1-3; D unresolved. V was clipped by 5 bases and J by 2 bases, with 7 bases between them. CDR1 is MNHNS and CDR2 is SASEGT in the germline V gene. This CDR3 has 13 amino acids. CDR3 nucleotides: TGTGCCAGCAGTATCGATCCTGGAAACACCATATATTTT. Residues: CASSIDPGNTIYF.

This chain connects TRBV7-7 to TRBJ2-5; TRBD2 aligns across 8 bases. With V trimmed by 1 base and J by 1 base, 5 bases remained unmatched. Germline-derived CDR1 and CDR2 are SSHAT and FNYEAQ (reference sequence). CDR3 length equals 16 residues. CDR3 bases: TGTGCCAGCAGCTTAGTGGGTAGCGGGGCCCAAGAGACCCAGTACTTC. Encoded protein: CASSLVGSGAQETQYF. The complete variable domain, with remaining parts taken from reference TRBV7-7 and TRBJ2-5, reads GAGVSQSPRYKVTKRGQDVTLRCDPISSHATLYWYQQALGQGPEFLTYFNYEAQPDKSGLPSDRFSAERPEGSISTLTIQRTEQRDSAMYRCASSLVGSGAQETQYFGPGTRLLVL.

This clone appeared a few times. This rearrangement joins TRBV5-4 to TRBJ1-2; a weak D match, TRBD1 (5 bases). V was shortened by 0 bases and J by 4 bases, with 7 bases between the two germline ends. Germline V gives CDR1 SGHNT, CDR2 YYREEE (reference sequence). The CDR3 spans 13 residues. The CDR3 spells CASSLGQSYGYTF. The CDR3, as DNA: TGTGCCAGCAGCTTGGGACAGAGCTATGGCTACACCTTC.

The chain couples TRBV5-1 to TRBJ2-3; D not certain. The CDR3 runs to 17 residues. In germline, CDR1 is SGHRS, CDR2 YFSETQ. V was pared by 0 bases and J by 0 bases, with 14 bases between. DNA of the CDR3: TGCGCCAGCAGCTTGGGGGCGACGGGTAGTAGCACAGATACGCAGTATTTT. As protein: CASSLGATGSSTDTQYF. Full variable domain (rest looked up from reference TRBV5-1 and TRBJ2-3): KAGVTQTPRYLIKTRGQQVTLSCSPISGHRSVSWYQQTPGQGLQFLFEYFSETQRNKGNFPGRFSGRQFSNSRSEMNVSTLELGDSALYLCASSLGATGSSTDTQYFGPGTRLTVL.

The rearrangement uses TRBV21-1 and TRBJ1-1; the listed D gene, TRBD1, was not tested against the DNA. TRBV21-1 is a recognized pseudogene. This CDR3 is built from 14 residues. The CDR3 bases are TGTGCCAGCAGCAAAGGGGCTCTTAACACTGAAGCTTTCTTT. Translation: CASSKGALNTEAFF.

V is TRBV19 and J is TRBJ2-6, with TRBD1 matching 10 bases. The CDR3 length is 18 residues. Trimming took 7 bases from V and 2 from J; bases not matched to a gene: 11. The germline gives CDR1 LNHDA, CDR2 SQIVND (reference sequence). CDR3 residues: CASMLGGTGAPGANVLTF. CDR3 nucleotides: TGTGCCAGTATGCTGGGGGGGACAGGGGCCCCTGGGGCCAACGTCCTGACTTTC.

This chain links TRBV6-1 with TRBJ1-5, with TRBD1 matching 8 bases. V trimming: 10 bases; J trimming: 2 bases; junction bases outside the gene matches: 4. CDR1 is MNHNS, CDR2 SASEGT, per germline. There are 13 residues in the CDR3. DNA of the CDR3: TGTGCCACAGGACAGGGAGGCAATCAGCCCCAGCATTTT. It is translated as CATGQGGNQPQHF.

This chain connects TRBV19 to TRBJ1-2; D ambiguous. Deletions cut 7 bases from V and 4 bases from J, with 10 bases between. Germline loops: CDR1 LNHDA, CDR2 SQIVND (reference sequence). This CDR3 has 12 residues. The CDR3 reads CASIGGFYGYTF. CDR3 sequence (DNA): TGTGCCAGTATCGGCGGCTTCTATGGCTACACCTTC.

The chain links TRBV18 to TRBJ2-3, with no clear D. Germline CDR1 and CDR2: KGHSH and LQKENI. The CDR3 is made up of 14 amino acids. V lost 0 bases and J 3 bases, leaving 7 bases between the germline ends. This chain's CDR3 is CASSPPVTTDTQYF. CDR3 DNA sequence: TGTGCCAGCTCACCACCGGTTACGACAGATACGCAGTATTTT.

This chain joins TRBV6-1 and TRBJ1-4; TRBD1 agrees at 10 bases. With 8 bases clipped from V and 7 bases from J, the junction kept 7 bases outside the gene matches. The CDR3 runs 14 residues. CDR1 and CDR2 from the germline V gene are MNHNS and SASEGT. CDR3 in amino acids: CASSRQGAAEKLFF. The CDR3 region has the DNA TGTGCCAGCTCAAGACAGGGGGCGGCTGAAAAACTGTTTTTT.

V is TRBV25-1 and J is TRBJ2-3, with D possibly called TRBD1 or TRBD2 (5 bases each). V was cut by 0 bases and J by 5 bases, with 12 bases left in between. The CDR3 has 15 residues. CDR1 MGHDK and CDR2 SYGVNS come from the germline V gene. This CDR3 reads CASSEYRGAGDTQYF. CDR3 sequence (DNA): TGTGCCAGCAGTGAATATCGAGGGGCAGGAGATACGCAGTATTTT.

The rearrangement joins TRBV7-3 to TRBJ2-2, with a possible D match to TRBD1 (5 bases). The CDR3 runs 15 residues. Trimming left V 2 bases short and J 8 bases short, with 15 bases between. Germline CDR1 and CDR2: SGHTA and FQGTGA. The CDR3 is CASSLALSPGGELFF. DNA of the CDR3: TGTGCCAGCAGCTTAGCCCTTTCCCCAGGGGGGGAGCTGTTTTTT. Using reference TRBV7-3 and TRBJ2-2 for the parts outside the CDR3, the full variable domain is GAGVSQTPSNKVTEKGKYVELRCDPISGHTALYWYRQSLGQGPEFLIYFQGTGAADDSGLPNDRFFAVRPEGSVSTLKIQRTERGDSAVYLCASSLALSPGGELFFGEGSRLTVL.

The V gene is TRBV4-1, the J gene TRBJ1-2, with 9 bases aligning to TRBD1. The germline gives CDR1 MGHRA, CDR2 YSYEKL. The CDR3 sequence is 17 residues long. Germline trimming cut 4 bases from V and 4 bases from J; bases unmatched to any gene: 13. CDR3 sequence (DNA): TGCGCCAGCAGCCCCTACCCACCCACGACAGGGGGCTATGGCTACACCTTC. It is translated as CASSPYPPTTGGYGYTF.

This rearrangement joins TRBV28 to TRBJ2-2; 7 nucleotides match TRBD1. CDR3 length equals 16 residues. Germline-derived CDR1 and CDR2 are MDHEN and SYDVKM. V lost 5 bases, J lost 3 bases, and 9 bases stayed unmatched. The CDR3 here is CASSRLRGKYTGELFF. Here the CDR3 DNA reads TGTGCCAGCAGTCGCCTCAGGGGGAAGTACACCGGGGAGCTGTTTTTT.

This chain joins TRBV5-1 and TRBJ2-7; TRBD2 matches 8 bases. CDR3 length: 15 residues. V lost 1 base and J lost 6; bases outside the gene matches: 9. Per the germline V gene, CDR1 is SGHRS and CDR2 is YFSETQ. Written as DNA, the CDR3 is TGCGCCAGCAGCTTGACGGGACTAGAAGTTGTCGAGCAGTACTTC. As protein: CASSLTGLEVVEQYF.

This clone came up once. The chain combines TRBV7-3 with TRBJ2-3; D is perhaps TRBD1 (6 bases). Trimming took off 1 base at V and 4 bases at J, with 9 bases between the two ends. Germline values: CDR1 SGHTA, CDR2 FQGTGA. This CDR3 contains 14 residues. The CDR3 region has the DNA TGTGCCAGCAGCTTAAACACAGGGCCAGATACGCAGTATTTT. Amino acid sequence: CASSLNTGPDTQYF.

This chain uses TRBV19 with TRBJ2-7, with D perhaps TRBD2 (5 bases). The V and J ends lost 6 bases and 7 bases respectively, with 19 bases between them. This CDR3 comprises 14 residues. Germline CDR1 is LNHDA and CDR2 is SQIVND (reference sequence). As DNA, the CDR3 is TGTGCCAGTAGCGCGCCGGGGAGTACCGGTGAGCAGTACTTC. Protein: CASSAPGSTGEQYF.

CDR3 nucleotides: TGTGCCAGCAGCTCAATCCTTGGCTACACCTTC. Translating it yields CASSSILGYTF. J is TRBJ1-2 and V is TRBV13; D remains unclear. Deletions cut 4 bases from V and 7 bases from J, with 7 bases between. CDR3 length: 11 amino acids. Germline loops: CDR1 PRHDT, CDR2 FYEKMQ (reference sequence).

This clone was detected only once. The rearrangement joins TRBV5-1 to TRBJ1-1; D unresolved. This CDR3 contains 12 residues. Trimming took 4 bases from V and 4 from J, leaving 8 bases between them. Germline V gene sequence: CDR1 SGHRS, CDR2 YFSETQ. The CDR3 DNA is TGCGCCAGCAGCCCGGGTGGCACTGAAGCTTTCTTT. Translating gives CASSPGGTEAFF.

The J gene is TRBJ1-2, the V gene TRBV21-1. TRBV21-1 is recorded as a pseudogene. The CDR3 totals 18 residues. The DNA for the CDR3 is TGTGCCAGCAGCCCGGCGGGGGGACAGAGGGGGGCTAACTATGGCTACACCTTC. Protein product: CASSPAGGQRGANYGYTF.